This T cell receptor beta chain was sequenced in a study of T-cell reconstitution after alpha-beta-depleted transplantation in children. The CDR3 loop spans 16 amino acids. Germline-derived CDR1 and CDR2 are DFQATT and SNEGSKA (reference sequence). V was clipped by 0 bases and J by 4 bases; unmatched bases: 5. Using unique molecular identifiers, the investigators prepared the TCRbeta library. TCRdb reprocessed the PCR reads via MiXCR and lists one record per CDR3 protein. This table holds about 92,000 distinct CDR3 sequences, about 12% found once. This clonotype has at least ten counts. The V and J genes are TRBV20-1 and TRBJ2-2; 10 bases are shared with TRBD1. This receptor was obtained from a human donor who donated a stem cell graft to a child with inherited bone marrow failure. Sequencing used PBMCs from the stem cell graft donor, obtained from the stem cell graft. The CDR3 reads CSARDSRTGGTGELFF. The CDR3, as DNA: TGCAGTGCTAGAGATTCCAGGACAGGGGGCACCGGGGAGCTGTTTTTT.